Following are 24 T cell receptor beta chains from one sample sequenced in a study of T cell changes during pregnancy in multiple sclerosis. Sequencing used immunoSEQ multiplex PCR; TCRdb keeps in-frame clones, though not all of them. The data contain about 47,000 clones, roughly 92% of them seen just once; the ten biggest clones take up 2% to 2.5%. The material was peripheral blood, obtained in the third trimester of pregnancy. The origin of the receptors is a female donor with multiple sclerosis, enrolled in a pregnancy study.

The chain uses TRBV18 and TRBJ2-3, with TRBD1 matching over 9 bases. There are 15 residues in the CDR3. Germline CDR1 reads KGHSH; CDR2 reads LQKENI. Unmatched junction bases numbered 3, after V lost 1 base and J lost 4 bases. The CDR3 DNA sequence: TGTGCCAGCTCACCACGACAGGGGGGCCCAGATACGCAGTATTTT. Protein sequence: CASSPRQGGPDTQYF.

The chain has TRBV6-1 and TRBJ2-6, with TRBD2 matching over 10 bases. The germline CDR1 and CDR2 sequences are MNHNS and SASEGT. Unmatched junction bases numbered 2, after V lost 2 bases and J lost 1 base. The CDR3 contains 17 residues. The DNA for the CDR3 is TGTGCCAGCAGTGAAACAGCGGGAGGGTCTGGGGCCAACGTCCTGACTTTC. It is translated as CASSETAGGSGANVLTF.

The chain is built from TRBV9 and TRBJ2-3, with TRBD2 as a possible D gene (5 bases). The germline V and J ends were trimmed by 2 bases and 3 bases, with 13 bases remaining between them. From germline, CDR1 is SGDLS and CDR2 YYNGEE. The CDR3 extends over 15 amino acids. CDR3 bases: TGTGCCAGCAGCGTGTTAGCGAGTCGGACAGATACGCAGTATTTT. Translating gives CASSVLASRTDTQYF.

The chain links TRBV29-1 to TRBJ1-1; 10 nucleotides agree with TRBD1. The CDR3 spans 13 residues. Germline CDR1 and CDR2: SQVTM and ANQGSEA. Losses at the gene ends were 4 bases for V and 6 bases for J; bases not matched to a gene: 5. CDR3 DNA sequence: TGCAGCGTTGGACAGGGGGCGCGGGCTGAAGCTTTCTTT. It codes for CSVGQGARAEAFF.

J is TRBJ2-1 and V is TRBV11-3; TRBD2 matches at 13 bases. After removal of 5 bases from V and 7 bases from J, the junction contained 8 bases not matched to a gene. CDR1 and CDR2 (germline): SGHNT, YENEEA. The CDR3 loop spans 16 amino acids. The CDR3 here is CASSERTSGSQNEQFF. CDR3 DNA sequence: TGTGCCAGCAGCGAGCGGACTAGCGGGAGTCAGAATGAGCAGTTCTTC.

The CDR3 region is CASSEARVRDQYF. The CDR3 DNA reads as TGTGCCAGCAGTGAAGCCAGGGTTAGGGACCAGTACTTC. The V and J genes are TRBV25-1 and TRBJ2-5, with TRBD1 as a possible D gene (5 bases). The CDR3 length is 13 residues. Germline CDR1 is MGHDK and CDR2 is SYGVNS. Trimming removed 2 bases at V and 10 bases at J, with 14 bases between.

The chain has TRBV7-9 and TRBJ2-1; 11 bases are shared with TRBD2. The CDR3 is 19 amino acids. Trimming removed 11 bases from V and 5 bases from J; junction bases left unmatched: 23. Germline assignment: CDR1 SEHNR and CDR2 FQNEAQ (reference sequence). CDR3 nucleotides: TGTGCCGGAAACGTGGAAGGTTTGCTAGCGGGAGGCATGGACAATGAGCAGTTCTTC. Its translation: CAGNVEGLLAGGMDNEQFF.

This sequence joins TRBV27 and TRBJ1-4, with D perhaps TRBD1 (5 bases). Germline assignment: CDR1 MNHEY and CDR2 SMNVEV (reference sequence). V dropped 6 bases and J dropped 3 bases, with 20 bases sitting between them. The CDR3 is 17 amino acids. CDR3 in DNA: TGTGCCAGCAGCCCCTCCAGGGTAGCAGCTTCTAATGAAAAACTGTTTTTT. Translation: CASSPSRVAASNEKLFF.

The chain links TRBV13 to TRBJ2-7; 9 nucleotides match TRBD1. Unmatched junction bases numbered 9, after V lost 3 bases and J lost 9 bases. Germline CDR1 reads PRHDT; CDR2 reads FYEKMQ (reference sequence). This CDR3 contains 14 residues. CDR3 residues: CASSFTGTGKGQYF. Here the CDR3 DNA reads TGTGCCAGCAGCTTCACCGGGACAGGGAAGGGGCAGTACTTC.

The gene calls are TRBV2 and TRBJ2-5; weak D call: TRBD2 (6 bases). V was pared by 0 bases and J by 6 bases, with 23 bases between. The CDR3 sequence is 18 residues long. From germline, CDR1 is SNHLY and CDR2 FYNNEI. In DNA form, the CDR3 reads TGTGCCAGCAGTGAAGCGGCGGGGCAGCGGGTGTCGCTAAAGACCCAGTACTTC. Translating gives CASSEAAGQRVSLKTQYF.

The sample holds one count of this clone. CDR3 coding DNA: TGTGCCAGTAGTTCCGCGGGGGCGAGGAACTATGGCTACACCTTC. Translation: CASSSAGARNYGYTF. J is TRBJ1-2 and V is TRBV19; tentative D call: TRBD1 (6 bases). Germline V gene sequence: CDR1 LNHDA, CDR2 SQIVND (reference sequence). This CDR3 spans 15 amino acids. V lost 5 bases and J 2 bases, leaving 15 bases between the germline ends.

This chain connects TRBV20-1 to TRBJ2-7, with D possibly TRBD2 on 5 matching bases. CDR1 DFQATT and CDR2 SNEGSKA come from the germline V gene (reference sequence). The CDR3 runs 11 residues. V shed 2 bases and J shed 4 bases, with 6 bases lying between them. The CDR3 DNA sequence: TGCAGTGCTAGACGGGGTTACGAGCAGTACTTC. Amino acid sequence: CSARRGYEQYF.

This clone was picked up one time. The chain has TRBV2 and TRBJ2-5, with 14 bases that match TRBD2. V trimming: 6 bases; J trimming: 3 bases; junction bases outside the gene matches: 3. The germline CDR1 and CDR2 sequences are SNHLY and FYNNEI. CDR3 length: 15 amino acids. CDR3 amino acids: CASSKGLAGEETQYF. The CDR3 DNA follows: TGTGCCAGCAGCAAGGGACTAGCGGGAGAAGAGACCCAGTACTTC.

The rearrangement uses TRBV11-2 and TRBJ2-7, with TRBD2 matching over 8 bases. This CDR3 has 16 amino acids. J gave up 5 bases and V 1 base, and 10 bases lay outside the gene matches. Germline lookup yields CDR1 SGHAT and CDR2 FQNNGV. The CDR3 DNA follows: TGTGCCAGCAGCTTAGGTGTCGGGAGGGCCACGGACGAGCAGTACTTC. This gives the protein CASSLGVGRATDEQYF.

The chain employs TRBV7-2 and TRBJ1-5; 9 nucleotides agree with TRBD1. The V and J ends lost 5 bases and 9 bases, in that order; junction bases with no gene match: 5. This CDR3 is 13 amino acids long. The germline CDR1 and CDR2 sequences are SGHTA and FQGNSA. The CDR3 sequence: CASSAGTGTPQHF. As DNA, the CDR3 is TGTGCCAGCAGCGCCGGGACAGGGACGCCCCAGCATTTT.

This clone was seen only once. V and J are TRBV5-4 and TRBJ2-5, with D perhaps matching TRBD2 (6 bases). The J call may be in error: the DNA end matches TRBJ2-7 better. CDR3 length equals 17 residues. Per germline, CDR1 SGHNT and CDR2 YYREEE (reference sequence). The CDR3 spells CASSPSGGKMISYEQYF. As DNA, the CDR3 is TGTGCCAGCAGCCCTTCTGGGGGGAAGATGATCTCCTACGAGCAGTACTTC.

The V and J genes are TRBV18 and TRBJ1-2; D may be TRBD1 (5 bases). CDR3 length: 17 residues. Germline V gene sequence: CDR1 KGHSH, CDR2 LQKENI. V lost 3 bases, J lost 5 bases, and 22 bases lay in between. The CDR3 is CASSPGGTTQSRYGYTF. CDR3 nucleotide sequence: TGTGCCAGCTCACCTGGGGGGACTACCCAGAGTAGGTATGGCTACACCTTC.

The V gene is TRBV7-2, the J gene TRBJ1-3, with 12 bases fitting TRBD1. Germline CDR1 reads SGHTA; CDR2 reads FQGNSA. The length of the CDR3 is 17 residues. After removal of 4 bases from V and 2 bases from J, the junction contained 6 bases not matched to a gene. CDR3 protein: CASSSSGQGAPGNTIYF. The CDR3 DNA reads TGTGCCAGCAGCTCCTCGGGACAGGGGGCCCCTGGAAACACCATATATTTT.

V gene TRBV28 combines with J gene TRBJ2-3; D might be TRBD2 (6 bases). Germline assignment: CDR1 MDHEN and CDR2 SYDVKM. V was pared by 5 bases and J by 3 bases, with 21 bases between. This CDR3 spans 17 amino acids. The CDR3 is CASSLLLAYGTTDTQYF. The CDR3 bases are TGTGCCAGCAGTCTCCTTCTAGCGTACGGGACTACAGATACGCAGTATTTT.

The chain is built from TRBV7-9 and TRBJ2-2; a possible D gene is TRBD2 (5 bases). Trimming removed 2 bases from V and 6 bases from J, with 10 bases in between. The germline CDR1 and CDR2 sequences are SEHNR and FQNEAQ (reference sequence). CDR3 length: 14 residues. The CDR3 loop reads CASSLSRGAGELFF. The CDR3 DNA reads TGTGCCAGCAGCTTATCTCGGGGTGCCGGGGAGCTGTTTTTT.

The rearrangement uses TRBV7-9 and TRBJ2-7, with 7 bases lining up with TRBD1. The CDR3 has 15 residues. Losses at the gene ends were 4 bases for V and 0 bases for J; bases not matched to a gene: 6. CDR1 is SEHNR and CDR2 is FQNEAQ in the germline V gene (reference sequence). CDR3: CASSWADRASYEQYF. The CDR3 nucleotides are TGTGCCAGCAGCTGGGCCGACAGGGCCTCCTACGAGCAGTACTTC.

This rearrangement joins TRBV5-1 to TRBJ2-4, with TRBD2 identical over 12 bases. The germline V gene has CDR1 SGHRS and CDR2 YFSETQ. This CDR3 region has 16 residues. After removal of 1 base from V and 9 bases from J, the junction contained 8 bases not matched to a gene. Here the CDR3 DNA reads TGCGCCAGCAGCTTGTGGTCTAGCGGGAGGGCCGGCATTCAGTACTTC. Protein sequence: CASSLWSSGRAGIQYF.

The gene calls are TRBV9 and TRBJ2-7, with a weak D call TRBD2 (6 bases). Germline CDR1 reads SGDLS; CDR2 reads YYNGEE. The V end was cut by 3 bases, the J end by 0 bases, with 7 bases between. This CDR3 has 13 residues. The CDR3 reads CASSGGDSYEQYF. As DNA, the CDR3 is TGTGCCAGCAGCGGCGGGGACTCCTACGAGCAGTACTTC. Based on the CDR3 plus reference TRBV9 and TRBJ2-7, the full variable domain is DSGVTQTPKHLITATGQRVTLRCSPRSGDLSVYWYQQSLDQGLQFLIQYYNGEERAKGNILERFSAQQFPDLHSELNLSSLELGDSALYFCASSGGDSYEQYFGPGTRLTVT.

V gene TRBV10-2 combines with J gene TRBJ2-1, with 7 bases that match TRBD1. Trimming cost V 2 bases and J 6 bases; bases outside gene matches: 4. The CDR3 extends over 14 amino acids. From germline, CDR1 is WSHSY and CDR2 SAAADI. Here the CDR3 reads CASSEVRTGNEQFF. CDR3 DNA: TGCGCCAGCAGTGAGGTTCGGACAGGCAATGAGCAGTTCTTC.